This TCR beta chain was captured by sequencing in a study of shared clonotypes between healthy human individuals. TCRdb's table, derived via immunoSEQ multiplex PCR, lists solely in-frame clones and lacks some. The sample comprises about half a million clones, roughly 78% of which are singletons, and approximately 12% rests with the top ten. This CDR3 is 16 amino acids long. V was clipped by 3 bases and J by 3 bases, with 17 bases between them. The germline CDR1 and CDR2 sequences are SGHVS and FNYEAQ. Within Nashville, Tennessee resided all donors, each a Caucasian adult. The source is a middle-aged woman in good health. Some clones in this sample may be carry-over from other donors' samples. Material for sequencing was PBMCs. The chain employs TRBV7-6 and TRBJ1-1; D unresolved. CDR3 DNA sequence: TGTGCCAGCAGCTTTCGTAAGCCCCCCGAGGACACTGAAGCTTTCTTT. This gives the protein CASSFRKPPEDTEAFF. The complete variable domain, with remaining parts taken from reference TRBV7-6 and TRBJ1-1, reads GAGVSQSPRYKVTKRGQDVALRCDPISGHVSLYWYRQALGQGPEFLTYFNYEAQQDKSGLPNDRFSAERPEGSISTLTIQRTEQRDSAMYRCASSFRKPPEDTEAFFGQGTRLTVV.